Each of the 22 T cell receptor beta chains below was sequenced from the same sample in a study of blood T cells in healthy people across ages. For the second PCR, which ran for about 7 to 11 cycles, a sample-barcoded 5' primer and a J-beta primer mix were used. TCRdb re-derived calls from the 5' RACE reads in MiXCR, one entry per CDR3 protein. The sample lists some 760,000 distinct CDR3 sequences; 20% to 30% were seen once. These data also formed part of another study, on T cells of mothers and their children.

Sequenced sample: blood. The source of these receptors is a boy aged 10-17 years in good health.

V and J are TRBV9 and TRBJ1-2, with 8 bases fitting TRBD1. CDR3 size: 15 residues. The V and J ends lost 3 bases and 7 bases, in that order; junction bases with no gene match: 11. Germline V gives CDR1 SGDLS, CDR2 YYNGEE. CDR3 in amino acids: CASSAAQGTGLGYTF. As DNA, the CDR3 is TGTGCCAGCAGCGCCGCGCAGGGGACAGGCCTTGGCTACACCTTC.

This clonotype was seen only a few times. This sequence joins TRBV9 and TRBJ2-3; 9 bases line up with TRBD2. Germline V CDR1 and CDR2: SGDLS, YYNGEE. The V and J ends lost 1 base and 4 bases, in that order; junction bases with no gene match: 7. This CDR3 spans 16 amino acids. The CDR3 protein is CASSVIGGGAADTQYF. CDR3 bases: TGTGCCAGCAGCGTAATTGGCGGGGGGGCCGCAGATACGCAGTATTTT.

The table lists this clonotype with a few counts. The CDR3 sequence: CASSLIRTSERILSNEQFF. The CDR3 DNA follows: TGTGCCAGCAGCTTAATTCGGACTAGCGAAAGGATATTGTCCAATGAGCAGTTCTTC. V and J are TRBV7-9 and TRBJ2-1; 9 bases agree with TRBD2. With 2 bases clipped from V and 6 bases from J, the junction kept 17 bases outside the gene matches. From germline, CDR1 is SEHNR and CDR2 FQNEAQ (reference sequence). This CDR3 comprises 19 residues.

This clonotype was found a few times. This CDR3 reads CASLLNSPLHF. In DNA form, the CDR3 reads TGTGCCAGCCTGCTCAATTCACCCCTCCACTTT. The chain recombines TRBV2 with TRBJ1-6; D is uncertain. Looked up from germline, CDR1 is SNHLY and CDR2 is FYNNEI. Deletions cut 8 bases from V and 7 bases from J, with 6 bases between. This CDR3 spans 11 amino acids.

This sequence joins TRBV20-1 and TRBJ1-1; no reliable D call. The CDR3 spans 15 residues. Germline V lookup: CDR1 DFQATT, CDR2 SNEGSKA (reference sequence). Deletions cut 0 bases from V and 1 base from J, with 12 bases between. DNA for the CDR3: TGCAGTGCTAGAGACTTTCAGAGGGCGAACACTGAAGCTTTCTTT. Translating it yields CSARDFQRANTEAFF.

The rearrangement joins TRBV9 to TRBJ2-5; TRBD2 matches at 9 bases. CDR1 and CDR2 from the germline V gene are SGDLS and YYNGEE. V lost 7 bases, J lost 5 bases, and 9 bases stayed unmatched. The CDR3 contains 14 residues. The CDR3 protein is CASGPGTSSETQYF. The CDR3 coding sequence is TGTGCCAGCGGACCCGGGACTAGCAGCGAGACCCAGTACTTC.

This clonotype was seen only a few times. The V and J genes are TRBV6-1 and TRBJ2-1; a weak D match, TRBD1 (5 bases). The V gene lost 1 base and the J gene lost 0 bases, with 10 bases spanning the gap. The CDR3 covers 16 residues. Germline CDR1 and CDR2: MNHNS and SASEGT. The CDR3 coding sequence is TGTGCCAGCAGTGAAGAGACAGATAGCTCCTACAATGAGCAGTTCTTC. Translation: CASSEETDSSYNEQFF.

In its sample, this clonotype was seen a few times. An end of the junction differs from the germline gene, which may be a read error. V usage is TRBV7-3 and J usage is TRBJ2-1, with D perhaps given as TRBD1 or TRBD2 (5 bases each). The J call may be faulty, since TRBJ2-7 better matches the DNA end. Germline CDR1 SGHTA, CDR2 FQGTGA. This CDR3 contains 15 residues. The DNA of the CDR3 is TGTGCCAGCAGCTTATTCCCCACGAGGGGCTACGGGCAGTACTTC. Translating gives CASSLFPTRGYGQYF.

This clonotype has more than one count but fewer than ten. V is TRBV11-2 and J is TRBJ2-5, with 10 bases matching TRBD1. The CDR3 length is 15 residues. The junction had 8 bases not matched to a gene; V was cut back by 5 bases and J by 5 bases. From germline, CDR1 is SGHAT and CDR2 FQNNGV. The CDR3 protein is CASSDPGQGSETQYF. The CDR3 DNA reads as TGTGCCAGCAGCGACCCGGGACAGGGGAGTGAGACCCAGTACTTC.

This chain uses TRBV4-1 with TRBJ1-2, with 9 bases fitting TRBD1. J gave up 3 bases and V 4 bases, and 9 bases lay outside the gene matches. The CDR3 is made up of 16 amino acids. Germline V gene data show CDR1 as MGHRA and CDR2 as YSYEKL. The CDR3 is CASSPSPGTGYYGYTF. Written as DNA, the CDR3 is TGCGCCAGCAGCCCCAGTCCCGGGACAGGGTACTATGGCTACACCTTC.

This clonotype was seen many times. The CDR3 coding sequence is TGTGCCAGCAGCTTAGCGATACTGGGCGGGGAGCTGTTTTTT. It is translated as CASSLAILGGELFF. The rearrangement links TRBV7-2 to TRBJ2-2; no firm D call. The CDR3 is made up of 14 amino acids. Germline V gene sequence: CDR1 SGHTA, CDR2 FQGNSA. Trimming left V 0 bases short and J 7 bases short, with 9 bases between.

The DNA of the CDR3 is TGCAGTGCTAGGGGGTTAGCATCAGATACGCAGTATTTT. Its translation is CSARGLASDTQYF. The chain is built from TRBV20-1 and TRBJ2-3; D is unclear. The CDR3 has 13 residues. V dropped 3 bases and J dropped 4 bases, with 11 bases sitting between them. In germline, CDR1 is DFQATT, CDR2 SNEGSKA (reference sequence).

The table lists this clonotype with many counts. This chain connects TRBV11-2 to TRBJ2-5; D not resolved. The DNA end is a closer match to TRBJ2-7, so the J assignment may be wrong. This CDR3 is 15 amino acids long. Germline loops: CDR1 SGHAT, CDR2 FQNNGV. Here the CDR3 DNA reads TGTGCCAGCAGCTTAGAGGCTCAACCAGCCTACGAGCAGTACTTC. Translating gives CASSLEAQPAYEQYF.

This chain connects TRBV7-2 to TRBJ2-5, with 11 positions matching TRBD2. The J call could be wrong; TRBJ2-7 is a better fit for the DNA end. The CDR3 totals 16 residues. Germline V gene lookup returns CDR1 SGHTA and CDR2 FQGNSA. CDR3 in DNA: TGTGCCAGCAGCACGGGGACTAGCGGCCTCGGGCACGAGCAGTACTTC. It encodes CASSTGTSGLGHEQYF.

This chain joins TRBV6-2 or TRBV6-3 and TRBJ1-4; D is possibly TRBD1 (5 bases). The CDR3 runs 14 residues. The germline gives CDR1 MNHEY, CDR2 SVGEGT. V was pared by 6 bases and J by 8 bases, with 16 bases between. The CDR3 DNA is TGTGCCAGCAGCCCTGGGACGTGGATGGAAAAACTGTTTTTT. Encoded protein: CASSPGTWMEKLFF.

This clonotype was observed a few times. This chain links TRBV12-3 or TRBV12-4 with TRBJ2-5, with D possibly matching TRBD2 (5 bases). Gene TRBJ2-1 matches the end of the DNA better, so the J call may be wrong. The CDR3 consists of 15 residues. The CDR3 protein is CASRSLASPSDEQFF. The CDR3 bases are TGTGCCAGCAGGTCTCTAGCCTCTCCCAGCGATGAGCAGTTCTTC.

The rearrangement joins TRBV28 to TRBJ2-5; the match to TRBD1 covers 9 bases. The DNA end lines up better with TRBJ2-7; the J call may be wrong. CDR1 is MDHEN and CDR2 is SYDVKM in the germline V gene. This CDR3 spans 15 amino acids. The CDR3: CASSSTGGYPYEQYF. DNA for the CDR3: TGTGCCAGCAGTTCGACAGGGGGGTACCCCTACGAGCAGTACTTC.

This clonotype was seen a handful of times. The chain is built from TRBV12-3 or TRBV12-4 and TRBJ2-1, with 8 bases matching TRBD1. The ends lost 10 bases at V and 4 bases at J; junction bases unmatched: 6. This CDR3 comprises 13 residues. CDR3 bases: TGTGCCATCACTTGGACAGGGTACAATGAGCAGTTCTTC. Translation: CAITWTGYNEQFF.

This clonotype has just one count. V gene TRBV19 combines with J gene TRBJ2-5; 14 nucleotides match TRBD2. Germline CDR1 is LNHDA and CDR2 is SQIVND (reference sequence). V trimming: 4 bases; J trimming: 9 bases; junction bases outside the gene matches: 4. CDR3 length: 14 residues. The CDR3 reads CASSTRLAGGPQYF. Here the CDR3 DNA reads TGTGCCAGTAGTACTCGACTAGCGGGAGGGCCCCAGTACTTC.

This clonotype was seen many times. The CDR3 DNA reads as TGTGCCAGCAGCCCCGCGGGTGAAAAACTGTTTTTT. Encoded protein: CASSPAGEKLFF. The chain has TRBV3-1 and TRBJ1-4; D uncertain. Germline V gene lookup returns CDR1 LGHDT and CDR2 YNNKEL (reference sequence). The CDR3 loop spans 12 amino acids. Trimming cost V 4 bases and J 7 bases, with 7 bases left between them.

The chain carries TRBV7-2 and TRBJ2-7; the match to TRBD1 covers 7 bases. Per the germline V gene, CDR1 is SGHTA and CDR2 is FQGNSA. The CDR3 totals 13 residues. The V gene end was trimmed by 5 bases and the J gene end by 5 bases; junction bases not matched to a gene: 6. CDR3 in amino acids: CASSQGQFNEQYF. DNA for the CDR3: TGTGCCAGCAGCCAGGGACAGTTCAACGAGCAGTACTTC.

Details on this clonotype: Germline and junction disagree at one end, which may indicate a read error. The CDR3 loop reads CAGSEADRGENEQYF. The CDR3 region has the DNA TGTGCCGGCAGTGAGGCGGACAGGGGGGAAAACGAGCAGTACTTC. The chain carries TRBV25-1 and TRBJ2-7, with 10 bases lining up with TRBD1. Germline CDR1 is MGHDK and CDR2 is SYGVNS. The CDR3 has 15 residues.